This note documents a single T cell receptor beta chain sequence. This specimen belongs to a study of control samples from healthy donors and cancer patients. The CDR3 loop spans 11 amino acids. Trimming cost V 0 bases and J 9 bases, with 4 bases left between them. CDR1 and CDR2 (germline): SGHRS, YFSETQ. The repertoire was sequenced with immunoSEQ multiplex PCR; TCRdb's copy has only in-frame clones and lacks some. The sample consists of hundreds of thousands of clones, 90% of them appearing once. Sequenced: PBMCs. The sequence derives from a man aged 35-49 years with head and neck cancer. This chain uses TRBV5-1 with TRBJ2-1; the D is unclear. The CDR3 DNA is TGCGCCAGCAGCTTGGGACCTGAGCAGTTCTTC. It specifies CASSLGPEQFF.